Following are 26 T cell receptor beta chains from one sample sequenced in a study of Tregs in tolerant kidney transplant recipients. Related graft donors supplied nonmyeloablative bone marrow transplants, and mixed chimerism was transient. Profiling relied on immunoSEQ multiplex PCR, and the TCRdb table lists in-frame clones only, not all of them. This sample has 81,000 or so clones, with about 91% found just once. This material consisted of CD4+ T cells from blood (PBMCs), taken 24 months after the transplant. The source of these receptors is a human patient who received a combined kidney and bone marrow transplant. T cells may partly derive from the graft donor.

This chain uses TRBV7-3 with TRBJ1-2; a weak D match, TRBD1 (5 bases). This CDR3 spans 15 amino acids. Germline assignment: CDR1 SGHTA and CDR2 FQGTGA. Trimming shortened V by 5 bases and J by 2 bases, and 15 bases separated the two germline ends. This chain's CDR3 is CASSLTEGLNYGYTF. DNA for the CDR3: TGTGCCAGCAGCCTCACGGAGGGGCTCAACTATGGCTACACCTTC.

The rearrangement links TRBV11-1 to TRBJ2-5; the D gene is possibly TRBD2 (5 bases). Trimming took off 5 bases at V and 0 bases at J, with 13 bases between the two ends. The CDR3 extends over 15 amino acids. The germline V gene has CDR1 SGHAT and CDR2 FQDESV (reference sequence). This chain's CDR3 is CASSIVDWDQETQYF. The CDR3 DNA reads TGTGCCAGCAGCATAGTGGACTGGGACCAAGAGACCCAGTACTTC. The full variable domain, with the rest looked up from reference TRBV11-1 and TRBJ2-5, is EAEVAQSPRYKITEKSQAVAFWCDPISGHATLYWYRQILGQGPELLVQFQDESVVDDSQLPKDRFSAERLKGVDSTLKIQPAELGDSAMYLCASSIVDWDQETQYFGPGTRLLVL.

V usage is TRBV6-5 and J usage is TRBJ2-7; 7 nucleotides match TRBD2. V lost 10 bases, J lost 2 bases, and 8 bases stayed unmatched. The CDR3 length is 13 residues. Germline CDR1 and CDR2: MNHEY and SVGAGI. For the CDR3, the DNA is TGTGCCACCAGGACTAGTGCCACCTACGAGCAGTACTTC. This codes for CATRTSATYEQYF.

V and J are TRBV5-1 and TRBJ2-1; 10 bases align to TRBD1. CDR3 length equals 15 residues. Germline CDR1 SGHRS, CDR2 YFSETQ. Trimming removed 0 bases from V and 9 bases from J; junction bases left unmatched: 6. The CDR3 spells CASSLAPGQGFEQFF. CDR3 in DNA: TGCGCCAGCAGCTTGGCCCCGGGACAGGGGTTTGAGCAGTTCTTC.

The gene calls are TRBV11-3 and TRBJ2-5; no clear D gene. Germline lookup yields CDR1 SGHNT and CDR2 YENEEA. V gave up 5 bases and J gave up 3 bases, with 7 bases separating them. This CDR3 has 12 amino acids. The CDR3 is CASSQTKETQYF. The CDR3 DNA reads TGTGCCAGCAGCCAGACAAAAGAGACCCAGTACTTC.

The V call is TRBV6-5, the J call TRBJ2-7, with 7 positions matching TRBD1. Germline V gene lookup returns CDR1 MNHEY and CDR2 SVGAGI. CDR3 size: 14 residues. The V segment lost 6 bases and the J segment 5 bases; nucleotides outside the gene matches: 10. CDR3 bases: TGTGCCAGCAGAGAATCAGGGGGATGGGACGAGCAGTACTTC. Residues: CASRESGGWDEQYF.

A remark on this clone: The same CDR3 can be traced to other DNA sequences in this sample. The rearrangement links TRBV6-1 to TRBJ1-6, with 10 bases matching TRBD1. Germline loops: CDR1 MNHNS, CDR2 SASEGT. V lost 4 bases and J lost 5; bases outside the gene matches: 8. This CDR3 contains 17 residues. Here the CDR3 reads CASSAGTGAADNSPLHF. DNA of the CDR3: TGTGCCAGCAGTGCAGGGACAGGGGCAGCCGATAATTCACCCCTCCACTTT.

Here the CDR3 reads CASSQQGAGDTQYF. The CDR3 DNA is TGTGCCAGCAGCCAACAGGGGGCAGGGGATACGCAGTATTTT. The gene calls are TRBV7-3 and TRBJ2-3; 9 bases are a match to TRBD1. CDR1 SGHTA and CDR2 FQGTGA come from the germline V gene. The CDR3 is made up of 14 amino acids. V lost 5 bases, J lost 6 bases, and 6 bases stayed unmatched.

This chain connects TRBV7-3 to TRBJ2-5; TRBD2 matches 11 bases. The CDR3 sequence is 17 residues long. J was trimmed by 11 bases and V by 2 bases; bases with no gene match: 16. Germline loops: CDR1 SGHTA, CDR2 FQGTGA. CDR3 region: CASSLGVAGGPGSEQYF. The CDR3 nucleotides read TGTGCCAGCAGCTTAGGGGTAGCGGGGGGGCCCGGAAGTGAGCAGTACTTC.

CDR3 nucleotides: TGCGCCAGCAGCCAAGGCGGGATGGCCTACAATGAGCAGTTCTTC. It is translated as CASSQGGMAYNEQFF. V is TRBV4-3 and J is TRBJ2-1; weak D call: TRBD2 (6 bases). This CDR3 contains 15 residues. Trimming took off 1 base at V and 2 bases at J, with 9 bases between the two ends. Germline assignment: CDR1 LGHNA and CDR2 YSLEER.

CDR3 residues: CASSEFGDQPQHF. The CDR3 nucleotides read TGTGCCAGCAGTGAATTCGGAGATCAGCCCCAGCATTTT. The V call is TRBV6-1, the J call TRBJ1-5; D gene ambiguous. The germline V and J ends were trimmed by 2 bases and 5 bases, with 7 bases remaining between them. The V gene's germline CDR1 is MNHNS and CDR2 SASEGT. The CDR3 has 13 residues.

The chain links TRBV2 to TRBJ2-1, with D perhaps TRBD1 (6 bases). The germline V and J ends were trimmed by 1 base and 7 bases, with 14 bases remaining between them. The CDR3 has 15 residues. Per germline, CDR1 SNHLY and CDR2 FYNNEI. CDR3 protein: CASSEDRAFDNEQFF. DNA of the CDR3: TGTGCCAGCAGTGAAGACAGGGCCTTCGATAATGAGCAGTTCTTC.

The chain links TRBV7-9 to TRBJ1-2, with TRBD1 as a possible D gene (5 bases). Trimming took 7 bases from V and 6 from J, leaving 18 bases between them. Germline V gene sequence: CDR1 SEHNR, CDR2 FQNEAQ (reference sequence). This CDR3 has 14 residues. The CDR3 spells CASTSTGVSDGYTF. CDR3 nucleotides: TGTGCCAGCACTTCCACGGGGGTTTCGGATGGCTACACCTTC.

The chain couples TRBV28 to TRBJ1-1; TRBD1 matches 8 bases. The V segment lost 6 bases and the J segment 0 bases; nucleotides outside the gene matches: 6. The CDR3 totals 15 residues. Germline CDR1 and CDR2: MDHEN and SYDVKM. The CDR3 loop reads CASSRRQGLNTEAFF. The DNA for the CDR3 is TGTGCCAGCAGCCGTAGACAGGGGTTGAACACTGAAGCTTTCTTT.

This clone has just one count. The chain recombines TRBV19 with TRBJ1-5, with TRBD1 identical over 8 bases. CDR1 is LNHDA and CDR2 is SQIVND in the germline V gene (reference sequence). The trim removed 4 bases at V and 6 bases at J, leaving 11 bases unmatched. This CDR3 is 16 amino acids long. In DNA, the CDR3 is TGTGCCAGTAGTAAAAAGGTCGGACAGGGTGCTCAGCCCCAGCATTTT. Translating gives CASSKKVGQGAQPQHF.

Concerning this clone itself: Compared with germline, one end of the junction differs, possibly owing to a read error. The genes are TRBV28 and TRBJ1-1; D possibly corresponds to TRBD1 (6 bases). The CDR3 covers 13 residues. The germline gives CDR1 MDHEN, CDR2 SYDVKM. CDR3 residues: CANSFRGSTEAFF. CDR3 DNA sequence: TGTGCCAACAGTTTTAGGGGGAGCACTGAAGCTTTCTTT.

To note about this clone: Within the sample, other DNA sequences also encode this same CDR3. The genes are TRBV2 and TRBJ2-7, with 7 bases aligning to TRBD2. The germline V gene has CDR1 SNHLY and CDR2 FYNNEI. The CDR3 has 15 amino acids. V gave up 2 bases and J gave up 5 bases; unmatched junction bases: 9. CDR3 nucleotide sequence: TGTGCCAGCAGTGAAAGGTGGGAGGGCCTCCACGAGCAGTACTTC. Its translation: CASSERWEGLHEQYF.

The chain employs TRBV9 and TRBJ1-5; 10 nucleotides align to TRBD1. Unmatched junction bases numbered 6, after V lost 4 bases and J lost 5 bases. The CDR3 length is 15 residues. Germline loops: CDR1 SGDLS, CDR2 YYNGEE. CDR3 residues: CASSPRDRGDQPQHF. For the CDR3, the DNA is TGTGCCAGCAGCCCCCGGGACAGGGGCGATCAGCCCCAGCATTTT. Full variable domain (outside the CDR3, taken from reference TRBV9 and TRBJ1-5): DSGVTQTPKHLITATGQRVTLRCSPRSGDLSVYWYQQSLDQGLQFLIQYYNGEERAKGNILERFSAQQFPDLHSELNLSSLELGDSALYFCASSPRDRGDQPQHFGDGTRLSIL.

The chain carries TRBV7-8 and TRBJ2-1, with 7 nucleotides matching TRBD2. There are 17 residues in the CDR3. CDR1 is SGHVS and CDR2 is FQNEAQ in the germline V gene. V dropped 2 bases and J dropped 12; count of bases not matched to a gene: 19. As DNA, the CDR3 is TGTGCCAGCAGCTTACGGGCTAGCGGAAATTACCTACTTGGGCAGTTCTTC. It yields the protein CASSLRASGNYLLGQFF.

The chain uses TRBV4-2 and TRBJ2-7; tentatively, D is TRBD1 (6 bases). Germline V gene sequence: CDR1 LGHNA, CDR2 YNFKEQ. The CDR3 loop spans 16 amino acids. Between the trimmed V and J ends, which lost 1 base and 5 bases, there was a span of 18 bases. CDR3 DNA sequence: TGTGCCAGCAGCCAAGGCCTGACAGGTGTCCGGGACGAGCAGTACTTC. Translating it yields CASSQGLTGVRDEQYF.

A few counts support this clone. The chain uses TRBV7-8 and TRBJ2-3, with a possible D match to TRBD2 (6 bases). In germline, CDR1 is SGHVS, CDR2 FQNEAQ. The CDR3 has 14 residues. The germline V and J ends were trimmed by 5 bases and 6 bases, with 15 bases remaining between them. The CDR3 nucleotides read TGTGCCAGCAGCCCCGAGGGACTGGCGGATACGCAGTATTTT. Protein sequence: CASSPEGLADTQYF.

The genes are TRBV18 and TRBJ2-3, with no clear D. The CDR3 totals 17 residues. Germline V gene sequence: CDR1 KGHSH, CDR2 LQKENI. Trimming left V 2 bases short and J 3 bases short, with 18 bases between. The CDR3 region has the DNA TGTGCCAGCTCACCAAGACCCATGGAGATAGTTACAGATACGCAGTATTTT. As protein: CASSPRPMEIVTDTQYF.

The chain is built from TRBV7-2 and TRBJ1-2; TRBD1 agrees at 8 bases. This CDR3 contains 15 residues. Germline V gene lookup returns CDR1 SGHTA and CDR2 FQGNSA. V was clipped by 2 bases and J by 6 bases; unmatched bases: 8. The CDR3 coding sequence is TGTGCCAGCAGCTTAAGGCCGCAGGGGGCAAATGGCTACACCTTC. It specifies CASSLRPQGANGYTF.

This clone was detected only a few times. The chain recombines TRBV6-6 with TRBJ2-7; 12 bases are a match to TRBD1. Trimming removed 5 bases from V and 7 bases from J; junction bases left unmatched: 6. CDR3 length: 14 residues. CDR1 is MNHNY, CDR2 SVGAGI, per germline (reference sequence). CDR3 residues: CASSTGQGAQEQYF. The CDR3 DNA is TGTGCCAGCAGTACGGGACAGGGGGCGCAGGAGCAGTACTTC.

V gene TRBV7-9 combines with J gene TRBJ2-7, with 9 nucleotides matching TRBD1. The CDR3 is made up of 15 amino acids. Trimming removed 4 bases from V and 4 bases from J; junction bases left unmatched: 8. CDR1 SEHNR and CDR2 FQNEAQ come from the germline V gene (reference sequence). The CDR3 loop reads CASSSPGQGMYEQYF. The CDR3 nucleotides read TGTGCCAGCAGCTCTCCGGGACAGGGAATGTACGAGCAGTACTTC.

The CDR3 bases are TGTGCCAGCAGCTCTTCACAGGGGGCGCGCTACGAGCAGTACTTC. As protein: CASSSSQGARYEQYF. The chain uses TRBV7-2 and TRBJ2-7, with 9 bases aligning to TRBD1. With 4 bases clipped from V and 3 bases from J, the junction kept 7 bases outside the gene matches. This CDR3 contains 15 residues. In germline, CDR1 is SGHTA, CDR2 FQGNSA.